The entry below gives a single T cell receptor beta chain sequence along with its context. This record comes from a study of human T cells and chemical hapten exposure. TCRdb used MiXCR to reprocess the RACE reads, holding one entry per CDR3 protein. Counted here are about 84,000 distinct CDR3 sequences, 10% to 12% occurring once; the ten biggest clones make up about 4%. Unmatched junction bases numbered 9, after V lost 4 bases and J lost 4 bases. This CDR3 spans 15 amino acids. The germline V gene encodes CDR1 SQVTM and CDR2 ANQGSEA. Time point defined: patch test 3, about 24 weeks after DPC sensitization. Sample treatment: therapeutic diphenylcyclopropenone sensitization with weekly scalp DPC.

This sequence originates from a woman in her fifties or sixties with alopecia areata. Some clones in this sample may be carry-over from other donors' samples. This chain joins TRBV29-1 and TRBJ2-5; 10 bases align to TRBD2. The sample in question was whole blood, obtained in connection with sensitization to the hapten diphenylcyclopropenone (DPC). CDR3 sequence reads: CSVVDSGRYPETQYF. The DNA of the CDR3 is TGCAGCGTTGTTGATAGCGGGAGGTATCCAGAGACCCAGTACTTC.